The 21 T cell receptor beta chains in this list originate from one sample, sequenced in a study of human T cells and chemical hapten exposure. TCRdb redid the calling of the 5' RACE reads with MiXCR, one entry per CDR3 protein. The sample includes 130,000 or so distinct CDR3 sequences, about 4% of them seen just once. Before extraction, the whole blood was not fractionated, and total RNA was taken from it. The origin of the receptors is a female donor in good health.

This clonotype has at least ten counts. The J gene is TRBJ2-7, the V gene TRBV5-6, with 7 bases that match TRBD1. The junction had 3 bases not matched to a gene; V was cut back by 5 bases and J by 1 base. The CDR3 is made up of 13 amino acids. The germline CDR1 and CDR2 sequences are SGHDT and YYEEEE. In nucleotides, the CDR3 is TGTGCCAGCAGAATGACAGGGTCCTACGAGCAGTACTTC. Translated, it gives CASRMTGSYEQYF.

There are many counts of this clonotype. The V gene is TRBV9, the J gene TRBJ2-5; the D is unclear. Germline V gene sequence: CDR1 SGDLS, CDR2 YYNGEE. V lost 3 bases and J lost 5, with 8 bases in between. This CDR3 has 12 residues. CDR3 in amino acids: CASSAPGETQYF. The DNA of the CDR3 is TGTGCCAGCAGCGCCCCCGGGGAGACCCAGTACTTC.

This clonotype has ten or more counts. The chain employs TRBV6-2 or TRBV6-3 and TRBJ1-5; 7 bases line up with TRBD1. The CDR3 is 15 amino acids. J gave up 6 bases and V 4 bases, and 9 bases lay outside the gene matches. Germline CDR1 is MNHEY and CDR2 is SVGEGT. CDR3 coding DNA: TGTGCCAGCAGTTTTCAAATGACAGGGTTTCAGCCCCAGCATTTT. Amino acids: CASSFQMTGFQPQHF.

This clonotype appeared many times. CDR3 sequence (DNA): TGTGCCAGCAGCGTAGTTGTTACGGGCACAGATACGCAGTATTTT. It specifies CASSVVVTGTDTQYF. J is TRBJ2-3 and V is TRBV9; D gene ambiguous. Germline CDR1 and CDR2: SGDLS and YYNGEE. This CDR3 contains 15 residues. Between the trimmed V and J ends, which lost 0 bases and 1 base, there was a span of 9 bases.

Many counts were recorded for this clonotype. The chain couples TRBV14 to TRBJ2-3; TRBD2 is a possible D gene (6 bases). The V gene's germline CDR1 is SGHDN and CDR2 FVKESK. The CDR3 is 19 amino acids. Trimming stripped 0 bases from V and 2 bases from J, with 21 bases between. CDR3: CASSQDLLSAGLTTDTQYF. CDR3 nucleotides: TGTGCCAGCAGCCAAGATTTGTTGTCCGCGGGACTTACCACAGATACGCAGTATTTT.

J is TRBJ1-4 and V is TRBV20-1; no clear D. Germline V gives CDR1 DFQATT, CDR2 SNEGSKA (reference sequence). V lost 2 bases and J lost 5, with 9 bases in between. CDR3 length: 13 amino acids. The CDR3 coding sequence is TGCAGTGCTAGAAGACGTCCAAATGAAAAACTGTTTTTT. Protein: CSARRRPNEKLFF.

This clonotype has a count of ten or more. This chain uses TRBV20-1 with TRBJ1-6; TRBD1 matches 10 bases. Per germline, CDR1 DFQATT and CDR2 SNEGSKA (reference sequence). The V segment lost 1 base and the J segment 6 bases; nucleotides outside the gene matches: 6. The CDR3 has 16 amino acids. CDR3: CSARAPGQGRNSPLHF. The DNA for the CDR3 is TGCAGTGCTAGAGCGCCGGGACAGGGGCGTAATTCACCCCTCCACTTT.

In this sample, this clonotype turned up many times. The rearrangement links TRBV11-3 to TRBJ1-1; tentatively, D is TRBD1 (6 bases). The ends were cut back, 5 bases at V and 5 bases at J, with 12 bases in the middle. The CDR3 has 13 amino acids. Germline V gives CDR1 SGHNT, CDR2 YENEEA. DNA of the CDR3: TGTGCCAGCAGCCCAGGGGTGGATACTGAAGCTTTCTTT. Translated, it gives CASSPGVDTEAFF.

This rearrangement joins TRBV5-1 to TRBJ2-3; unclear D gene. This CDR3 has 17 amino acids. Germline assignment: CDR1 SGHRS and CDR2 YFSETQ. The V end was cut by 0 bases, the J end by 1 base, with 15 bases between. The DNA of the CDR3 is TGCGCCAGCAGCTTGGGATCTCTATACTATTGCACAGATACGCAGTATTTT. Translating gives CASSLGSLYYCTDTQYF.

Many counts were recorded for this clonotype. DNA for the CDR3: TGTGCCAGCAGGGGGGGGCAAACTTACGAGCAGTACTTC. This sequence encodes CASRGGQTYEQYF. The genes are TRBV2 and TRBJ2-7; D perhaps matches TRBD2 (7 bases). Trimming removed 6 bases from V and 4 bases from J, with 13 bases in between. The CDR3 covers 13 residues. CDR1 SNHLY and CDR2 FYNNEI come from the germline V gene.

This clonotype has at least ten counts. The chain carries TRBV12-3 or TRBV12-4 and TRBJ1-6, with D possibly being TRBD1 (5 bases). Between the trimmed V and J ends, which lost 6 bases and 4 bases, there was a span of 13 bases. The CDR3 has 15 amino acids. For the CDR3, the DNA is TGTGCCAGCAGGGGCGGGGGGAGATATAATTCACCCCTCCACTTT. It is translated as CASRGGGRYNSPLHF.

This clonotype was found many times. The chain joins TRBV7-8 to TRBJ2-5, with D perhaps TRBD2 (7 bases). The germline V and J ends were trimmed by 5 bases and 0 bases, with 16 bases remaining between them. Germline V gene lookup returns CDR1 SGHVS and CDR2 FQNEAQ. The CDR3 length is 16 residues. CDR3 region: CASSPAGGLYQETQYF. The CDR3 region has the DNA TGTGCCAGCAGCCCGGCCGGGGGGCTATACCAAGAGACCCAGTACTTC.

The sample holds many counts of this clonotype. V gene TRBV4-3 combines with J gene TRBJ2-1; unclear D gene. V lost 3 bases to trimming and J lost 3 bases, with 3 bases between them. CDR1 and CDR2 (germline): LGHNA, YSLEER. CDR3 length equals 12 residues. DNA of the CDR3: TGCGCCAGCAGCCATCTCTACAATGAGCAGTTCTTC. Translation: CASSHLYNEQFF.

CDR3 DNA: TGTGCCAGCAGCCCCAGTCCCGGGACAGGCCAAGAGACCCAGTACTTC. Protein sequence: CASSPSPGTGQETQYF. The genes are TRBV7-8 and TRBJ2-5; TRBD1 aligns across 8 bases. Trimming removed 5 bases from V and 1 base from J; junction bases left unmatched: 9. The CDR3 extends over 16 amino acids. Germline lookup yields CDR1 SGHVS and CDR2 FQNEAQ.

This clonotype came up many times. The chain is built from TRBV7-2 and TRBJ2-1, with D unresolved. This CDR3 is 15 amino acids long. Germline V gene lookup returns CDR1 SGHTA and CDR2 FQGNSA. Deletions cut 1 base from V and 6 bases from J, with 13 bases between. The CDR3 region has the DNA TGTGCCAGCAGCTTAGAGGGTTCTTTCTTCAATGAGCAGTTCTTC. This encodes CASSLEGSFFNEQFF. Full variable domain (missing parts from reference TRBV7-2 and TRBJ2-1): GAGVSQSPSNKVTEKGKDVELRCDPISGHTALYWYRQSLGQGLEFLIYFQGNSAPDKSGLPSDRFSAERTGGSVSTLTIQRTQQEDSAVYLCASSLEGSFFNEQFFGPGTRLTVL.

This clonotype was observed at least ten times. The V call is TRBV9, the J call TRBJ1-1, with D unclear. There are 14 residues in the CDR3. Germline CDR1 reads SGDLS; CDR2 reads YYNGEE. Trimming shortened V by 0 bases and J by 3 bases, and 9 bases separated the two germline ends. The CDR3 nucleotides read TGTGCCAGCAGCGTAGGACCCCCTGACACTGAAGCTTTCTTT. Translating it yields CASSVGPPDTEAFF. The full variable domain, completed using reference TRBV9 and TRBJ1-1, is DSGVTQTPKHLITATGQRVTLRCSPRSGDLSVYWYQQSLDQGLQFLIQYYNGEERAKGNILERFSAQQFPDLHSELNLSSLELGDSALYFCASSVGPPDTEAFFGQGTRLTVV.

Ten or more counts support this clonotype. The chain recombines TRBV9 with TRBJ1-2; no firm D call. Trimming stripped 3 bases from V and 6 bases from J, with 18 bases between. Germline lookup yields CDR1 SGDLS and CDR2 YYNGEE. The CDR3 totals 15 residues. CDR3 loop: CASSEEEEPRNGYTF. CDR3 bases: TGTGCCAGCAGCGAAGAGGAGGAGCCCAGGAATGGCTACACCTTC. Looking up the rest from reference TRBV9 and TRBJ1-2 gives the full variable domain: DSGVTQTPKHLITATGQRVTLRCSPRSGDLSVYWYQQSLDQGLQFLIQYYNGEERAKGNILERFSAQQFPDLHSELNLSSLELGDSALYFCASSEEEEPRNGYTFGSGTRLTVV.

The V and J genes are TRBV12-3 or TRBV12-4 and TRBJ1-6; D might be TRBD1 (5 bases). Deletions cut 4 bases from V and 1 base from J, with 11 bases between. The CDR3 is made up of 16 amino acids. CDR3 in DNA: TGTGCCAGCAGTTCCTCGGGGGGGTCCTATAATTCACCCCTCCACTTT. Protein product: CASSSSGGSYNSPLHF.

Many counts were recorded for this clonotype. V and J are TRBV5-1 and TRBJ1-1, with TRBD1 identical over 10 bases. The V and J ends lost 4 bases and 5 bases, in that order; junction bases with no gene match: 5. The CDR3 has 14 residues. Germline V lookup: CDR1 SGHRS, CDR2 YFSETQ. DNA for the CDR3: TGCGCCAGCAGCGCCGGGACAGGGGAGACTGAAGCTTTCTTT. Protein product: CASSAGTGETEAFF.

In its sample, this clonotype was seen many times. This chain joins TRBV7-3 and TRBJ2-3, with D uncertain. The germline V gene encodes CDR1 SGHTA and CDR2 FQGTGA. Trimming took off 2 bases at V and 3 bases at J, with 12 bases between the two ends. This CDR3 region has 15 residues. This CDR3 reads CASSLSHVRTDTQYF. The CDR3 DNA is TGTGCCAGCAGCTTATCCCATGTGCGGACAGATACGCAGTATTTT.

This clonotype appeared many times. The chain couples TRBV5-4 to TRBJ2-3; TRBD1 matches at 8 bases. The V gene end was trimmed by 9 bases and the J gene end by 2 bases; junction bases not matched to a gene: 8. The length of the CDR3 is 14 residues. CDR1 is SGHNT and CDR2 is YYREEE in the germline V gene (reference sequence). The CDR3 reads CATGGREFTDTQYF. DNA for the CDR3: TGTGCCACAGGGGGCCGAGAATTCACAGATACGCAGTATTTT.